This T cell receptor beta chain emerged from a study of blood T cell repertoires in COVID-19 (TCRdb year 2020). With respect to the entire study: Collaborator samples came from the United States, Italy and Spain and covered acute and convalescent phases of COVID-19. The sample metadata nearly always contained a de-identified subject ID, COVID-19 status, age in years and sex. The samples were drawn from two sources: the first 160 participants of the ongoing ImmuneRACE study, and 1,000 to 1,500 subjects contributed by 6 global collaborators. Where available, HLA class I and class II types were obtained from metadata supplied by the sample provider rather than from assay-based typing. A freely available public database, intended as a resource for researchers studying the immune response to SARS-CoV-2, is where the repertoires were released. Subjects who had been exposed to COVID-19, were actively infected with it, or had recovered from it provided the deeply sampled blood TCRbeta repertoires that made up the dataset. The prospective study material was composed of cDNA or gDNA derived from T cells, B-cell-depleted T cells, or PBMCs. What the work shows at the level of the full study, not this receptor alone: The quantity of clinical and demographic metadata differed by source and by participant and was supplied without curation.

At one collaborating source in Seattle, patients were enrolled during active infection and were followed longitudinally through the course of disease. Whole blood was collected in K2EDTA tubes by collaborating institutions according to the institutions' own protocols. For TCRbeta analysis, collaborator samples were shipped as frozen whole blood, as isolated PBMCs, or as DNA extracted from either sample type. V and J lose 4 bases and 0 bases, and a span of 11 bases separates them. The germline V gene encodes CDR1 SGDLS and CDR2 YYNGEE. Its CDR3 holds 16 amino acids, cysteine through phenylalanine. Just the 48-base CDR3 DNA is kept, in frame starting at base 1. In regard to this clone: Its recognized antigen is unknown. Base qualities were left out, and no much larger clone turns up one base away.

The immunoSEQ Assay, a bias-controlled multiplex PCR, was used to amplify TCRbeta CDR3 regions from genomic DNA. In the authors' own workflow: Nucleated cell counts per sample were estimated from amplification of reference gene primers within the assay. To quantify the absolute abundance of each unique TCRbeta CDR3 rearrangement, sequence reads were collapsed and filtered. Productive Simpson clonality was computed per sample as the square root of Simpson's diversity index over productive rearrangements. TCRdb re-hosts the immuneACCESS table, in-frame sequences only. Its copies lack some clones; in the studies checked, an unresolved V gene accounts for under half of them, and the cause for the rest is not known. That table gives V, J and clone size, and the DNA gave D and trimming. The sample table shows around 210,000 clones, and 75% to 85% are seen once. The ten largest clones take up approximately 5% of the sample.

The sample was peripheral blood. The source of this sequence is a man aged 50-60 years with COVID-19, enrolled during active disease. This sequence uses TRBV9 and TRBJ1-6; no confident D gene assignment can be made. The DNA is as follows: TGTGCCAGCAGCCCCCGGCAGGCCTCCTATAATTCACCCCTCCACTTT. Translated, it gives CASSPRQASYNSPLHF.